Following are 8 T cell receptor beta chains from one sample sequenced in a study of blood T cell repertoires in COVID-19. Assay used: immunoSEQ multiplex PCR; TCRdb lists only in-frame clones, some missing. The table lists around 140,000 clones, 76% of them singletons, with more than 3.5% in the top ten. The sample consisted of peripheral blood. Every receptor here comes from an elderly woman with active or convalescent COVID-19.

This chain links TRBV5-4 with TRBJ2-1; 11 nucleotides agree with TRBD2. The V gene's germline CDR1 is SGHNT and CDR2 YYREEE (reference sequence). Trimming removed 2 bases from V and 8 bases from J; junction bases left unmatched: 3. The CDR3 length is 14 residues. The CDR3 DNA follows: TGTGCCAGCAGCTTTAGCGGGGGGGACGATGAGCAGTTCTTC. This translates into CASSFSGGDDEQFF.

The chain combines TRBV6-5 with TRBJ2-2, with D uncertain. V was pared by 0 bases and J by 6 bases, with 5 bases between. CDR1 is MNHEY and CDR2 is SVGAGI in the germline V gene. There are 13 residues in the CDR3. CDR3 region: CASSYSSAGELFF. CDR3 bases: TGTGCCAGCAGTTACTCTTCGGCCGGGGAGCTGTTTTTT.

The chain combines TRBV5-4 with TRBJ1-2, with D possibly being TRBD1 (6 bases). Germline V CDR1 and CDR2: SGHNT, YYREEE (reference sequence). V was clipped by 4 bases and J by 6 bases, with 19 bases between them. The CDR3 runs to 15 residues. CDR3 in amino acids: CASSPQAGDLHGYTF. The DNA for the CDR3 is TGTGCCAGCAGCCCTCAAGCAGGGGACCTGCATGGCTACACCTTC.

This chain uses TRBV7-9 with TRBJ2-2; TRBD2 is a possible D gene (6 bases). V lost 5 bases to trimming and J lost 3 bases, with 19 bases between them. The CDR3 consists of 17 residues. Germline V gene lookup returns CDR1 SEHNR and CDR2 FQNEAQ (reference sequence). The CDR3 DNA reads TGTGCCAGCAGCCGTTTACCCCCCGGGGGTTACACCGGGGAGCTGTTTTTT. As protein: CASSRLPPGGYTGELFF. Using reference TRBV7-9 and TRBJ2-2 for the parts outside the CDR3, the full variable domain is DTGVSQNPRHKITKRGQNVTFRCDPISEHNRLYWYRQTLGQGPEFLTYFQNEAQLEKSRLLSDRFSAERPKGSFSTLEIQRTEQGDSAMYLCASSRLPPGGYTGELFFGEGSRLTVL.

The V and J genes are TRBV10-3 and TRBJ1-1; the match to TRBD1 covers 7 bases. There are 14 residues in the CDR3. V lost 5 bases and J lost 5; bases outside the gene matches: 8. The germline V gene encodes CDR1 ENHRY and CDR2 SYGVKD. This chain's CDR3 is CAISYRGEGTEAFF. The CDR3, as DNA: TGTGCCATCAGTTACAGGGGTGAAGGAACTGAAGCTTTCTTT.

This chain joins TRBV19 and TRBJ1-4; a possible D gene is TRBD1 (5 bases). The CDR3 is 16 residues long. Germline V lookup: CDR1 LNHDA, CDR2 SQIVND (reference sequence). The V gene lost 5 bases and the J gene lost 0 bases, with 13 bases spanning the gap. The CDR3 reads CASSDFRGTTNEKLFF. The CDR3 DNA sequence: TGTGCCAGTAGTGATTTTCGGGGGACAACTAATGAAAAACTGTTTTTT.

The chain has TRBV4-2 and TRBJ1-2, with D tentatively TRBD1 (6 bases). V lost 0 bases to trimming and J lost 7 bases, with 15 bases between them. Germline-derived CDR1 and CDR2 are LGHNA and YNFKEQ. This CDR3 comprises 15 residues. For the CDR3, the DNA is TGTGCCAGCAGCCAAGAGGTATTTTCAGGGGCTGGCTACACCTTC. Protein product: CASSQEVFSGAGYTF.

V gene TRBV5-1 combines with J gene TRBJ1-5, with TRBD1 identical over 8 bases. V lost 4 bases to trimming and J lost 2 bases; unmatched junction nucleotides: 8. The CDR3 spans 16 residues. Germline V lookup: CDR1 SGHRS, CDR2 YFSETQ. CDR3 protein: CASSPGDRGGNQPQHF. In DNA, the CDR3 is TGCGCCAGCAGCCCTGGAGACAGGGGTGGCAATCAGCCCCAGCATTTT.